One sample yielded the 18 T cell receptor beta chains listed below, sequenced in a study of CD8+CD57+ T cells in acquired aplastic anemia. Genomic DNA constituted the template upon which TCR beta VDJ and CDR3 profiling was performed. TCRdb reprocessed the reads with MiXCR, giving one entry per CDR3 protein. The data contain 200,000 or so distinct CDR3 sequences, about 64% of them singletons. The sequenced sample was sorted CD4+, CD8+, or CD8+CD57+ T cells (not recorded which) from PBMCs. The receptors originated from a human donor with severe aplastic anemia or a healthy control (not recorded which).

The sample holds many counts of this clonotype. The genes are TRBV3-1 and TRBJ2-1; D is possibly TRBD2 (6 bases). The CDR3 totals 16 residues. Germline-derived CDR1 and CDR2 are LGHDT and YNNKEL (reference sequence). Between the trimmed V and J ends, which lost 0 bases and 1 base, there was a span of 10 bases. The CDR3 DNA follows: TGTGCCAGCAGCCAAGATCCGCGGGGTTCCTACAATGAGCAGTTCTTC. Residues: CASSQDPRGSYNEQFF.

There are many counts of this clonotype. The chain joins TRBV4-1 to TRBJ2-7; D not resolved. The V gene's germline CDR1 is MGHRA and CDR2 YSYEKL. V lost 0 bases and J 3 bases, leaving 15 bases between the germline ends. The CDR3 loop spans 16 amino acids. CDR3: CASSQDFPRTDYEQYF. For the CDR3, the DNA is TGCGCCAGCAGCCAAGATTTCCCGAGAACGGACTACGAGCAGTACTTC.

The chain uses TRBV12-3 or TRBV12-4 and TRBJ2-7; no clear D gene. The CDR3 consists of 13 residues. V lost 6 bases to trimming and J lost 5 bases, with 14 bases between them. The CDR3, as DNA: TGTGCCAGCAGACCCGGTTCTGGTAACGAGCAGTACTTC. This translates into CASRPGSGNEQYF.

This sequence joins TRBV6-1 and TRBJ1-6; 9 positions match TRBD1. With V trimmed by 2 bases and J by 13 bases, 9 bases remained unmatched. Germline values: CDR1 MNHNS, CDR2 SASEGT. The CDR3 contains 15 residues. CDR3 coding DNA: TGTGCCAGCAGTGAACTGACAGGGGGAAGTTCTCCCCTCCACTTT. Amino acids: CASSELTGGSSPLHF.

This clonotype was picked up one time. This chain joins TRBV7-9 and TRBJ1-2, with TRBD1 matching over 11 bases. The V gene's germline CDR1 is SEHNR and CDR2 FQNEAQ (reference sequence). V shed 5 bases and J 6 bases; nucleotides not matched to a gene: 5. This CDR3 is 14 amino acids long. In DNA form, the CDR3 reads TGTGCCAGCAGCCCCGGACAGGGGGCGGATGGCTACACCTTC. Translation gives CASSPGQGADGYTF.

Many counts were recorded for this clonotype. J is TRBJ1-1 and V is TRBV30; no firm D call. The V end was cut by 5 bases, the J end by 0 bases, with 13 bases between. Germline V CDR1 and CDR2: GTSNPN, SVGIG (reference sequence). This CDR3 contains 14 residues. The CDR3 coding sequence is TGTGCCTGGGGTCCGGGAAGCATGAACACTGAAGCTTTCTTT. Translation: CAWGPGSMNTEAFF.

The chain is built from TRBV10-3 and TRBJ2-7, with D perhaps assigned TRBD1 or TRBD2 (5 bases each). The CDR3 runs 11 residues. Deletions cut 10 bases from V and 7 bases from J, with 14 bases between. The V gene's germline CDR1 is ENHRY and CDR2 SYGVKD. The CDR3 region has the DNA TGTGCCAATGAGGGGCTCTGGGAGCAGTACTTC. This translates into CANEGLWEQYF.

V gene TRBV19 combines with J gene TRBJ1-2; D possibly corresponds to TRBD1 (6 bases). Trimming pared 5 bases from V and 13 bases from J, leaving 23 bases between. This CDR3 is 14 amino acids long. Germline V gene sequence: CDR1 LNHDA, CDR2 SQIVND (reference sequence). The CDR3 reads CASSYRGGGAFITF. The CDR3 DNA reads TGTGCCAGTAGTTACCGCGGGGGGGGGGCTTTTATCACCTTC.

In regard to this clonotype: A much larger clone lies one base from this, so it may be a read error. The V gene is TRBV14, the J gene TRBJ2-1; D remains ambiguous. CDR3 length: 14 amino acids. The germline V gene has CDR1 SGHDN and CDR2 FVKESK. This CDR3 is CASSQDERGIEQSF. CDR3 DNA: TGTGCCAGCAGCCAAGATGAAAGAGGTATCGAGCAGTCCTTC.

This clonotype was counted at least ten times. The V and J genes are TRBV7-9 and TRBJ2-2; D not certain. V lost 6 bases and J 4 bases, leaving 6 bases between the germline ends. Germline lookup yields CDR1 SEHNR and CDR2 FQNEAQ (reference sequence). This CDR3 has 12 residues. CDR3 bases: TGTGCCAGCAGTCGCGGCACCGGGGAGCTGTTTTTT. The encoded protein is CASSRGTGELFF.

In its sample, this clonotype was seen many times. This rearrangement joins TRBV12-3 or TRBV12-4 to TRBJ2-5, with 7 bases identical to TRBD2. The CDR3 extends over 14 amino acids. J lost 4 bases, V lost 3 bases, and 5 bases had no gene match. CDR3 region: CASSLVGGGETQYF. In DNA form, the CDR3 reads TGTGCCAGCAGTTTGGTGGGGGGGGGAGAGACCCAGTACTTC.

The V and J genes are TRBV4-1 and TRBJ2-7; D is ambiguous. The CDR3 contains 14 residues. The V gene's germline CDR1 is MGHRA and CDR2 YSYEKL. V was clipped by 1 base and J by 5 bases, with 12 bases between them. CDR3: CASSQGDRLNEQYF. The CDR3 DNA reads as TGCGCCAGCAGCCAAGGGGATCGTTTAAACGAGCAGTACTTC.

The chain joins TRBV6-2 or TRBV6-3 to TRBJ2-7; 7 bases align to TRBD1. The CDR3 contains 15 residues. V lost 2 bases and J lost 2; bases outside the gene matches: 6. The germline gives CDR1 MNHEY, CDR2 SVGEGT. The CDR3 sequence is CASSYQDRVTYEQYF. CDR3 bases: TGTGCCAGCAGTTACCAAGACAGGGTCACCTACGAGCAGTACTTC.

This clonotype appeared a single time. This sequence joins TRBV7-3 and TRBJ2-1; a weak D match, TRBD1 (6 bases). CDR1 SGHTA and CDR2 FQGTGA come from the germline V gene. CDR3 length equals 14 residues. V was clipped by 5 bases and J by 3 bases, with 11 bases between them. The CDR3 bases are TGTGCCAGCAGCCCGCGGACAGTCTACAATGAGCAGTTCTTC. Its protein product is CASSPRTVYNEQFF.

This rearrangement joins TRBV24-1 to TRBJ2-1; 7 bases align to TRBD1. The CDR3 consists of 17 residues. The V gene's germline CDR1 is KGHDR and CDR2 SFDVKD. V was pared by 4 bases and J by 1 base, with 9 bases of the junction left unmatched. This CDR3 is CATSDYPGTASYNEQFF. Here the CDR3 DNA reads TGTGCCACCAGTGACTATCCCGGGACAGCGTCCTACAATGAGCAGTTCTTC.

The rearrangement joins TRBV10-3 to TRBJ1-5; no firm D call. The CDR3 extends over 12 amino acids. The V and J ends lost 8 bases and 5 bases respectively, with 10 bases between them. CDR1 is ENHRY, CDR2 SYGVKD, per germline. The CDR3 DNA reads TGTGCCATCGAATCGGGGTATCAGCCCCAGCATTTT. This encodes CAIESGYQPQHF.

V usage is TRBV14 and J usage is TRBJ2-2; D is unclear. The CDR3 is made up of 14 amino acids. Looked up from germline, CDR1 is SGHDN and CDR2 is FVKESK. Between the trimmed V and J ends, which lost 2 bases and 7 bases, there was a span of 11 bases. The CDR3 DNA reads TGTGCCAGCAGCCAAATCGGTCTCGGCGGGGAGCTGTTTTTT. This codes for CASSQIGLGGELFF.

This clonotype was observed at least ten times. The J gene is TRBJ1-1, the V gene TRBV4-1; D is undetermined. The germline V and J ends were trimmed by 0 bases and 0 bases, with 5 bases remaining between them. The length of the CDR3 is 14 residues. CDR1 and CDR2 (germline): MGHRA, YSYEKL. The chain's CDR3 is CASSQDRVNTEAFF. The CDR3 DNA reads as TGCGCCAGCAGCCAAGATCGGGTGAACACTGAAGCTTTCTTT.